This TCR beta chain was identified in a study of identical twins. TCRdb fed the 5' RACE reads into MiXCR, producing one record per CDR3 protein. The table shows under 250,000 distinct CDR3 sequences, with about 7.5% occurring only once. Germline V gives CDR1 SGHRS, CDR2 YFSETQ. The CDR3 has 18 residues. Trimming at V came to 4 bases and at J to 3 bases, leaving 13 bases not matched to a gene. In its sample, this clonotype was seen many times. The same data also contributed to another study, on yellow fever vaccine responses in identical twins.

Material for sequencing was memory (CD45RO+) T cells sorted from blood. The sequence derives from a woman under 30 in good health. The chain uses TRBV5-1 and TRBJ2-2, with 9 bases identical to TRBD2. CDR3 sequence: CASSLREASGIYTGELFF. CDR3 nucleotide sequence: TGCGCCAGCAGCCTCCGGGAGGCTAGCGGGATTTACACCGGGGAGCTGTTTTTT.